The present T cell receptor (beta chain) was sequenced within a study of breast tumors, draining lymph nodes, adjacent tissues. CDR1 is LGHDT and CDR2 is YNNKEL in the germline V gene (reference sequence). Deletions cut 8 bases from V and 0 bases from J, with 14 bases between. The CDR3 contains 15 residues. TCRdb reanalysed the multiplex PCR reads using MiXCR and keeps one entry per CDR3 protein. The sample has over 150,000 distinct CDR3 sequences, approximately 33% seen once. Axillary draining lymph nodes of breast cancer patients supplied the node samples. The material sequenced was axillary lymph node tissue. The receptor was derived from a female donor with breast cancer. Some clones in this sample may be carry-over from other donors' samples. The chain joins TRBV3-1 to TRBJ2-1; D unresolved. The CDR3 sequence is CASGRGTPSYNEQFF. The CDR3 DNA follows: TGTGCCAGCGGCCGTGGTACCCCCTCCTACAATGAGCAGTTCTTC.